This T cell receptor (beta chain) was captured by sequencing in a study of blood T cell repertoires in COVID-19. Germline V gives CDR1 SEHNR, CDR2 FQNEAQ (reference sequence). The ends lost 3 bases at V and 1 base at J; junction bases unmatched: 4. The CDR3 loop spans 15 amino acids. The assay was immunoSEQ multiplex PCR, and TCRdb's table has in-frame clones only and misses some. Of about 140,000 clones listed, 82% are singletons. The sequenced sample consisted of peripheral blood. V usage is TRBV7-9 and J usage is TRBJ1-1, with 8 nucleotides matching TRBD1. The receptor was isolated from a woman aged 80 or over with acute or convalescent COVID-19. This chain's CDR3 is CASSFKQGGNTEAFF. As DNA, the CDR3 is TGTGCCAGCAGCTTCAAACAGGGGGGGAACACTGAAGCTTTCTTT.